The clone carrying this TCR beta chain was detected ten times or more. The TCRbeta library was prepared with unique molecular identifiers. TCRdb re-derived calls from the PCR reads in MiXCR, one entry per CDR3 protein. The sample holds some 500,000 distinct CDR3 sequences, around 20% seen once. The source of the sample is a study of T-cell reconstitution after alpha-beta-depleted transplantation in children. Trimming at V came to 6 bases and at J to 3 bases, leaving 4 bases not matched to a gene. This CDR3 has 14 residues. Germline loops: CDR1 SNHLY, CDR2 FYNNEI. The chain links TRBV2 to TRBJ2-2; 7 positions match TRBD1. This TCR was sampled from a human donor who donated a stem cell graft to a child with acute lymphoblastic leukemia. The sequencing here drew on PBMCs from the stem cell graft donor, taken from the stem cell graft. In nucleotides, the CDR3 is TGTGCCAGCAGGGGACAGAGCTACACCGGGGAGCTGTTTTTT. It yields the protein CASRGQSYTGELFF.